A selection of T cell receptor beta chains follows, all from one sample in a study. TCRdb re-called the 5' RACE reads through MiXCR, storing one row per CDR3 protein. The table has fewer than 55,000 distinct CDR3 sequences, roughly 22% seen once; the top ten hold 3.5% to 4.5%. The sample comprised Tregs sorted from a lymph node. Receptor source: a female donor with breast cancer. CDR3s include the opening cysteine and the closing phenylalanine or tryptophan. A D gene is named only where the DNA matches it firmly. Not every row has a clone size; where given, it reads once, few, many or a size class.

>many|TRBJ1-2|NA|TRBV30
TGTGCCTGGAGAGGAGGGGGGCGCGGCTATGGCTACACCTTC
CAWRGGGRGYGYTF
>NA|TRBJ2-5|NA|TRBV12-3/TRBV12-4
TGTGCCAGCAGTCAGACAGGTGGAGAGACCCAGTACTTC
CASSQTGGETQYF
>few|TRBJ2-5|NA|TRBV5-1
TGCGCCAGCAGCTTGGAGGCAGGGAGAGAGACCCAGTACTTC
CASSLEAGRETQYF
>NA|TRBJ1-1|TRBD1|TRBV12-3/TRBV12-4
TGTGCCAGCAGGTATCAGGGGGGGAACACTGAAGCTTTCTTT
CASRYQGGNTEAFF
>many|TRBJ2-7|NA|TRBV5-1
TGCGCCAGCAGCTTGGGTGGGACTGAGGACTACGAGCAGTACTTC
CASSLGGTEDYEQYF
>NA|TRBJ2-1|NA|TRBV20-1
TGCAGTGCTTTCGACGGAGTCTACAATGAGCAGTTCTTC
CSAFDGVYNEQFF
>NA|TRBJ2-7|NA|TRBV7-9
TGTGCCAGCAGCCGGGGAGGGGGAGAGCAGTACTTC
CASSRGGGEQYF
>few|TRBJ1-2|NA|TRBV5-1
TGCGCCAGCGCTTCCGGGACACGAGCTTATGGCTACACCTTC
CASASGTRAYGYTF
>few|TRBJ2-7|TRBD2|TRBV10-1
TGCGCCAGCAGTCCGGGACTAGCGGGAGGCGAGCAGTACTTC
CASSPGLAGGEQYF
>NA|TRBJ2-5|TRBD2|TRBV6-1
TGTGCCGGGGGGACTAGCGAGGCGTACCAAGAGACCCAGTACTTC
CAGGTSEAYQETQYF
>few|TRBJ2-1|NA|TRBV20-1
TGCAGTGCTCTCCCCCTAGGGACCTACAATGAGCAGTTCTTC
CSALPLGTYNEQFF
>NA|TRBJ2-5|NA|TRBV5-1
TGCGCCAGCAGCTTCCAAGAGGCCCAGTACTTC
CASSFQEAQYF
>NA|TRBJ2-3|NA|TRBV29-1
TGCAGCGTTTCCAGTTTGGCGCGAGATACGCAGTATTTT
CSVSSLARDTQYF
>few|TRBJ1-1|NA|TRBV7-9
TGTGCCAGCAGCTTAGGAGGGTTGTACACTGAAGCTTTCTTT
CASSLGGLYTEAFF
>few|TRBJ2-3|TRBD1|TRBV4-1
TGCGCCAGCAGCCCCCGCGGGACAGGGAGCACAGATACGCAGTATTTT
CASSPRGTGSTDTQYF
>NA|TRBJ1-2|NA|TRBV27
TGTGCCAGCAGTCTAGACTTTCGTGGCTACACCTTC
CASSLDFRGYTF
>many|TRBJ2-7|NA|TRBV5-6
TGTGCCAGCAGCATCGGGGATGGGTACGAGCAGTACTTC
CASSIGDGYEQYF
>many|TRBJ2-7|NA|TRBV5-1
TGCGCCAGCAGCTTCGACGTAGGTAGCAGCTCCTACGAGCAGTACTTC
CASSFDVGSSSYEQYF
>NA|TRBJ2-4|NA|TRBV28
TGTGCCAGCAGTCGGGGACGGGCCAAAAACATTCAGTACTTC
CASSRGRAKNIQYF
>NA|TRBJ2-2|TRBD1|TRBV5-1
TGCGCCAGCAGCCGGGGACAGGGTGTTCCCGGGGAGCTGTTTTTT
CASSRGQGVPGELFF
>NA|TRBJ2-1|NA|TRBV20-1
TGCAGTGCAGGCTTGGGCGGGGACTACAATGAGCAGTTCTTC
CSAGLGGDYNEQFF
>many|TRBJ2-3|TRBD2|TRBV4-2
TGTGCCAGCAGCCAAACCGCGGGAGGGGGCACAGATACGCAGTATTTT
CASSQTAGGGTDTQYF
>NA|TRBJ1-2|TRBD1|TRBV28
TGTGCCAGCAGCCAATTTCAGGGGGCGCGAATCTATGGCTACACCTTC
CASSQFQGARIYGYTF
>NA|TRBJ2-2|NA|TRBV19
TGTGCCAGTAGTATAGATGAGGGGAGCACCGGGGAGCTGTTTTTT
CASSIDEGSTGELFF
>few|TRBJ2-2|NA|TRBV5-4
TGTGCCAGCAGCTTGGATCGGGATTTCACCGGGGAGCTGTTTTTT
CASSLDRDFTGELFF
>few|TRBJ2-5|TRBD2|TRBV12-3/TRBV12-4
TGTGCCAGCAGTTTAGCGAGTGGCCTAGCGGGACGAGAGACCCAGTACTTC
CASSLASGLAGRETQYF
>NA|TRBJ2-2|TRBD1|TRBV29-1
TGCAGCGTCGACAGGGGGCGAACCGGGGAGCTGTTTTTT
CSVDRGRTGELFF
>NA|TRBJ1-2|TRBD1|TRBV6-5
TGTGCCAGCAGCCTCGCGACAGGGACGATTGACTATGGCTACACCTTC
CASSLATGTIDYGYTF
>many|TRBJ2-5|TRBD1|TRBV7-2
TGTGCCAGCAGCTTACTCCGGGACAGCCCGAAAGAGACCCAGTACTTC
CASSLLRDSPKETQYF
>many|TRBJ2-3|NA|TRBV12-3/TRBV12-4
TGTGCCAGCAGTTTAGGAACTATGGCTAGCACAGATACGCAGTATTTT
CASSLGTMASTDTQYF
>NA|TRBJ2-1|NA|TRBV3-1
TGTGCCAGCAGCCAAGACATGAGCAGGGATGAGCAGTTCTTC
CASSQDMSRDEQFF
>NA|TRBJ2-2|NA|TRBV2
TGTGCCAGCAGAACCAGTGACGCGAACACCGGGGAGCTGTTTTTT
CASRTSDANTGELFF
>once|TRBJ2-3|NA|TRBV7-9
TGTGCCAGCAGCCCTGGGGGGACAGATACGCAGTATTTT
CASSPGGTDTQYF
>NA|TRBJ1-1|NA|TRBV5-5
TGTGCCAGCAGCGGAGAAACAGGGTTCCCTGAAGCTTTCTTT
CASSGETGFPEAFF
>many|TRBJ1-1|NA|TRBV4-1
TGCGCCAGCAGCCAGGCGGACGGGAACACTGAAGCTTTCTTT
CASSQADGNTEAFF
>many|TRBJ2-2|NA|TRBV5-1
TGCGCCAGCAGCTACGAAACAGGGATCGGGGAGCTGTTTTTT
CASSYETGIGELFF
>many|TRBJ2-5|TRBD2|TRBV9
TGTGCCAGCAGCGCTCCACTAGCGGGGGCCCTCCAAGAGACCCAGTACTTC
CASSAPLAGALQETQYF
>NA|TRBJ2-7|TRBD2|TRBV9
TGTGCCAGCAGCGTGAGCGGGGCCTCATCCTACGAGCAGTACTTC
CASSVSGASSYEQYF
>many|TRBJ2-1|TRBD1|TRBV28
TGTGCCAGCAGTTTTTTACAGGGGGTCTACCGGACCTCCTACAATGAGCAGTTCTTC
CASSFLQGVYRTSYNEQFF
>few|TRBJ2-7|TRBD1|TRBV5-1
TGCGCCAGCAGCTCCCAATCCGGGACAGGTCCCTACGAGCAGTACTTC
CASSSQSGTGPYEQYF
>NA|TRBJ2-7|TRBD1|TRBV6-5
TGTGCCAGCAGGGGGACAGGGGGCCTAAACTACGAGCAGTACTTC
CASRGTGGLNYEQYF
>many|TRBJ2-7|TRBD1|TRBV20-1
TGCAGTGCTAGAGCCCGGGACAGAGGATACGAGCAGTACTTC
CSARARDRGYEQYF
>NA|TRBJ1-3|NA|TRBV20-1
TGCAGTGCTAGAGAGGGGGGCTCTGGAAACACCATATATTTT
CSAREGGSGNTIYF
>few|TRBJ2-3|TRBD1|TRBV4-2
TGTGCCAGCAGCCAAGGGCCGACAGGGAAGTTCCCCCCAGATACGCAGTATTTT
CASSQGPTGKFPPDTQYF
>NA|TRBJ2-3|TRBD1|TRBV25-1
TGTGCCGGCAGTAAGTCAGGGGGTCGCAAAGATACGCAGTATTTT
CAGSKSGGRKDTQYF
>NA|TRBJ1-2|TRBD1|TRBV7-9
TGTGCCAGCAGCCCGAGTCTAGGGGGCGCCGAAGGCTACACCTTC
CASSPSLGGAEGYTF
>many|TRBJ1-1|NA|TRBV4-1
TGCGCCAGCAGCCAGGGGAGGGGGGCGAACACTGAAGCTTTCTTT
CASSQGRGANTEAFF
>few|TRBJ1-2|NA|TRBV29-1
TGCAGCGTTGATGGGGGGAGGGGACCTAACTATGGCTACACCTTC
CSVDGGRGPNYGYTF
>many|TRBJ2-5|NA|TRBV11-2
TGTGCCAGCAGCGCCGCCTCTGGGCCCCGCCTGCGGGAGACCCAGTACTTC
CASSAASGPRLRETQYF
>NA|TRBJ1-1|NA|TRBV6-2/TRBV6-3
TGTGCCAGTGGAAGGAACACTGAAGCTTTCTTT
CASGRNTEAFF
>NA|TRBJ2-3|NA|TRBV20-1
TGCAGTGCTAGAGATCAGTACAGCCGGAACACGCAGTTAAAGGATACGCAGTATTTT
CSARDQYSRNTQLKDTQYF
>once|TRBJ2-1|TRBD2|TRBV5-1
TGCGCCAGCAGCGTGGTGGGGTTTGGACTAGAAGAATCCTACAATGAGCAGTTCTTC
CASSVVGFGLEESYNEQFF
>NA|TRBJ2-1|TRBD1|TRBV7-9
TGTGCCAGCAGCTTGAGGGGGCGCTCCTACAATGAGCAGTTCTTC
CASSLRGRSYNEQFF
>NA|TRBJ2-3|TRBD2|TRBV28
TGTGCCAGCAGCCGTTATAGGGGACTAGCGGGAGGTAGTGGTGATACGCAGTATTTT
CASSRYRGLAGGSGDTQYF
>few|TRBJ1-6|TRBD1|TRBV5-1
TGCGCCAGCAGCGAGACAGGGTGGGATTCACCCCTCCACTTT
CASSETGWDSPLHF